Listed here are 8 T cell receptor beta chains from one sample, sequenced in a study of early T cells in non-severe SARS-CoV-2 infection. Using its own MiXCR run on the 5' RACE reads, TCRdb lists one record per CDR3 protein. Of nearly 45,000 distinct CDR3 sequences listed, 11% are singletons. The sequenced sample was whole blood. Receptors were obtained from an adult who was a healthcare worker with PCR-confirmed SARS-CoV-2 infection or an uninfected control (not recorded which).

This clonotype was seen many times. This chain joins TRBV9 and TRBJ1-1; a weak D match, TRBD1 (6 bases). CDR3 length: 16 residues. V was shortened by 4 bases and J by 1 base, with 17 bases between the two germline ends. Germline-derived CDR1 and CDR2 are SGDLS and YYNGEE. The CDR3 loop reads CASSSRLGQTNTEAFF. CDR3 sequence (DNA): TGTGCCAGCAGCAGCCGGCTCGGACAGACGAACACTGAAGCTTTCTTT.

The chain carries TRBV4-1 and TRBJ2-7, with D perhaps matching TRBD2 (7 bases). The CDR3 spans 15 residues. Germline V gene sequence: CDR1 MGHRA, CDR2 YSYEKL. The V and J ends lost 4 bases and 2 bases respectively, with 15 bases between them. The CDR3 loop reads CASSPGAAGTYEQYF. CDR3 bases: TGCGCCAGCAGCCCGGGGGCAGCGGGGACCTACGAGCAGTACTTC.

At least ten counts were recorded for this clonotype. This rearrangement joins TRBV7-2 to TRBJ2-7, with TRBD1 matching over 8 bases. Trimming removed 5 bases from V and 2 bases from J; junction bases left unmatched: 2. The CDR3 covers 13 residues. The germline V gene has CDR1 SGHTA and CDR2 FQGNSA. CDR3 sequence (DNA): TGTGCCAGCAGCCACAGGGGGACCTACGAGCAGTACTTC. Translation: CASSHRGTYEQYF.

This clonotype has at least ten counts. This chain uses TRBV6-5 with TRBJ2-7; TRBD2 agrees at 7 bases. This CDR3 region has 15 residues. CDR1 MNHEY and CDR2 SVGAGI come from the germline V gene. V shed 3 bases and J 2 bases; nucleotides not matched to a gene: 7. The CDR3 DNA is TGTGCCAGCAGTTATAGGGCTAGCGGAGCCTACGAGCAGTACTTC. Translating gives CASSYRASGAYEQYF.

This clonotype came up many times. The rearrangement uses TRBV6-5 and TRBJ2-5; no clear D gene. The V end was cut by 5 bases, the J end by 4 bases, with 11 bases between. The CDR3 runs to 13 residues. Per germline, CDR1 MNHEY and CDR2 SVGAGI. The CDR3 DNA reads TGTGCCAGCAGTCCCCTAACGGGAGAGACCCAGTACTTC. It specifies CASSPLTGETQYF.

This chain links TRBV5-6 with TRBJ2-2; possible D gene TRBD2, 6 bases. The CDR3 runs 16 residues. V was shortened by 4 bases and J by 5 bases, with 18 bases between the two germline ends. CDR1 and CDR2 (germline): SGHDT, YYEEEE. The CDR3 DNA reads TGTGCCAGCAGCCCGGACGCCGGGACTCCAACCGGGGAGCTGTTTTTT. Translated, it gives CASSPDAGTPTGELFF.

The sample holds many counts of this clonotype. This CDR3 is CSAAYEGTYNEQFF. The CDR3 region has the DNA TGCAGTGCGGCTTACGAGGGGACCTACAATGAGCAGTTCTTC. This chain connects TRBV20-1 to TRBJ2-1; perhaps D is TRBD1 or TRBD2 (5 bases each). The V end was cut by 6 bases, the J end by 2 bases, with 14 bases between. CDR1 and CDR2 from the germline V gene are DFQATT and SNEGSKA (reference sequence). The CDR3 loop spans 14 amino acids.

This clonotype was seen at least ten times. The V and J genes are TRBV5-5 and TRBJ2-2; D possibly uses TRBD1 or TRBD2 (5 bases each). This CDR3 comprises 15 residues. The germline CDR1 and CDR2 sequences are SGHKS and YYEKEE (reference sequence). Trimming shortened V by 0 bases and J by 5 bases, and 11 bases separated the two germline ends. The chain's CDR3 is CASSLGWGTTGELFF. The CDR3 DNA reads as TGTGCCAGCAGCTTGGGTTGGGGGACGACCGGGGAGCTGTTTTTT.